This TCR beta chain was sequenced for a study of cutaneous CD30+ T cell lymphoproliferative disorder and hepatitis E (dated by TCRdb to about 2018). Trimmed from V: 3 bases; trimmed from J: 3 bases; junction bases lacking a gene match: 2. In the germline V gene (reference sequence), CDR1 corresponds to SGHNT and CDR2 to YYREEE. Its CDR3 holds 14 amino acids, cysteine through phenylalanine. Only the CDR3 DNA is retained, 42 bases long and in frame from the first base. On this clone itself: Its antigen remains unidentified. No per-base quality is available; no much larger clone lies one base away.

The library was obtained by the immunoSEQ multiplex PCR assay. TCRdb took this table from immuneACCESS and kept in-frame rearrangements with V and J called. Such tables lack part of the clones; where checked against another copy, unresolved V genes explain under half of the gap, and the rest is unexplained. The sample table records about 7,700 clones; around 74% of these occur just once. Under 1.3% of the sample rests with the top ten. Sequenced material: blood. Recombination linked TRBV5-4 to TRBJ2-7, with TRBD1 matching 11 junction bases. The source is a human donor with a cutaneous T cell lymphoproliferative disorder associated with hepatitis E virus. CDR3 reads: CASSSGTGGYEQYF. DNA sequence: TGTGCCAGCAGCTCCGGGACAGGGGGCTACGAGCAGTACTTC.